The 16 T cell receptor beta chains listed next were all sequenced from one sample in a study of early T cells in non-severe SARS-CoV-2 infection. One entry per CDR3 protein, called by TCRdb with MiXCR from the 5' RACE reads. The sample holds roughly 52,000 distinct CDR3 sequences, more than 6.5% seen once. Here the sequenced sample was whole blood, taken at baseline. These receptors all stem from an adult who was a healthcare worker with PCR-confirmed SARS-CoV-2 infection or an uninfected control (not recorded which).

This clonotype showed up many times. The V and J genes are TRBV6-1 and TRBJ2-3, with a tentative D call TRBD2 (6 bases). The CDR3 totals 14 residues. Trimming stripped 5 bases from V and 0 bases from J, with 9 bases between. Germline V gene data show CDR1 as MNHNS and CDR2 as SASEGT. The CDR3 spells CASSPRDSTDTQYF. Here the CDR3 DNA reads TGTGCCAGCAGTCCGCGGGACAGCACAGATACGCAGTATTTT.

This clonotype has more than one count but fewer than ten. The chain couples TRBV7-3 to TRBJ2-3, with 9 bases identical to TRBD2. Germline V gene sequence: CDR1 SGHTA, CDR2 FQGTGA. V was clipped by 2 bases and J by 2 bases; unmatched bases: 5. The CDR3 consists of 16 residues. The CDR3 DNA follows: TGTGCCAGCAGCTTAGGGGTAGCGGGGGCCACAGATACGCAGTATTTT. This translates into CASSLGVAGATDTQYF.

Many counts were recorded for this clonotype. The chain links TRBV24-1 to TRBJ1-5, with D unresolved. The CDR3 loop spans 13 amino acids. Germline values: CDR1 KGHDR, CDR2 SFDVKD. Trimming took 4 bases from V and 11 from J, leaving 14 bases between them. For the CDR3, the DNA is TGTGCCACCAGTGACCCATTTGTTGAGGCCCAGCATTTT. Protein product: CATSDPFVEAQHF.

The rearrangement joins TRBV10-3 to TRBJ2-5, with TRBD2 matching over 8 bases. This CDR3 contains 12 residues. CDR1 ENHRY and CDR2 SYGVKD come from the germline V gene. J gave up 4 bases and V 5 bases, and 0 bases lay outside the gene matches. The CDR3, as DNA: TGTGCCATCAGTAGCGGGGGAGAGACCCAGTACTTC. Protein product: CAISSGGETQYF.

This clonotype was picked up a small number of times. V usage is TRBV29-1 and J usage is TRBJ2-1; TRBD1 agrees at 12 bases. Per the germline V gene, CDR1 is SQVTM and CDR2 is ANQGSEA. This CDR3 spans 13 amino acids. Trimming removed 4 bases from V and 7 bases from J; junction bases left unmatched: 2. The CDR3 reads CSVGDRGLNEQFF. The CDR3 DNA reads TGCAGCGTTGGGGACAGGGGGCTGAATGAGCAGTTCTTC.

This clonotype has a handful of counts. The V and J genes are TRBV2 and TRBJ1-5; TRBD1 matches at 9 bases. V shed 6 bases and J 4 bases; nucleotides not matched to a gene: 7. This CDR3 spans 15 amino acids. Germline V lookup: CDR1 SNHLY, CDR2 FYNNEI. Here the CDR3 reads CASRAGQGPNQPQHF. DNA of the CDR3: TGTGCCAGCAGGGCCGGACAGGGGCCAAATCAGCCCCAGCATTTT.

This clonotype has a handful of counts. An end of the junction differs from the germline gene, which may be a read error. The CDR3 DNA sequence: TGTGCCAGCCGCTTCGGAGCGGGGGGGCCGCATACGCAGTATTTT. Encoded protein: CASRFGAGGPHTQYF. The chain joins TRBV7-2 to TRBJ2-3, with 10 bases fitting TRBD2. This CDR3 region has 15 residues. The germline CDR1 and CDR2 sequences are SGHTA and FQGNSA.

This chain uses TRBV6-2 or TRBV6-3 with TRBJ2-7; possible D gene TRBD1, 5 bases. CDR1 is MNHEY and CDR2 is SVGEGT in the germline V gene. The CDR3 sequence is 12 residues long. With 6 bases removed from V and 2 bases from J, the gap between germline ends came to 8 bases. In DNA, the CDR3 is TGTGCCAGCAGGACAGTTACCTACGAGCAGTACTTC. Protein product: CASRTVTYEQYF.

Many counts were recorded for this clonotype. The CDR3 is CATSDSLSGEKLFF. In DNA form, the CDR3 reads TGTGCCACCAGTGATTCCCTGAGCGGTGAAAAACTGTTTTTT. The V gene is TRBV24-1, the J gene TRBJ1-4; D gene ambiguous. Germline CDR1 is KGHDR and CDR2 is SFDVKD. Trimming removed 2 bases from V and 7 bases from J, with 10 bases in between. This CDR3 spans 14 amino acids.

By sample share, this clonotype is medium-sized (0.01 to 0.1%). V usage is TRBV29-1 and J usage is TRBJ2-7, with D tentatively TRBD1 or TRBD2 (5 bases each). Germline V gene lookup returns CDR1 SQVTM and CDR2 ANQGSEA. The CDR3 length is 13 residues. DNA for the CDR3: TGCTCGACCCGGAAGGGACCAAGCTACGAGCAGTACTTC. This encodes CSTRKGPSYEQYF.

In this sample, this clonotype turned up many times. This chain uses TRBV4-2 with TRBJ1-4; 7 nucleotides align to TRBD1. Germline V gives CDR1 LGHNA, CDR2 YNFKEQ. The V and J ends lost 1 base and 1 base, in that order; junction bases with no gene match: 6. The CDR3 contains 17 residues. The CDR3 coding sequence is TGTGCCAGCAGCCAAGTTTTCGGACAGGAAACTAATGAAAAACTGTTTTTT. Its translation is CASSQVFGQETNEKLFF.

This clonotype was seen ten or more times. This sequence joins TRBV3-1 and TRBJ1-1; possible D gene TRBD1, 5 bases. Germline V CDR1 and CDR2: LGHDT, YNNKEL (reference sequence). The CDR3 consists of 12 residues. Trimming cost V 8 bases and J 3 bases, with 10 bases left between them. CDR3 sequence (DNA): TGTGCCAGCCGGGACCTTCACACTGAAGCTTTCTTT. This sequence encodes CASRDLHTEAFF.

This clonotype was seen a few times. The gene calls are TRBV28 and TRBJ2-1; D might be TRBD2 (7 bases). The length of the CDR3 is 16 residues. The V and J ends lost 7 bases and 10 bases respectively, with 26 bases between them. CDR1 is MDHEN and CDR2 is SYDVKM in the germline V gene. CDR3 DNA sequence: TGTGCCAGCACTTCGCGAACGGGGGGCCTAAAAGTGGAGCAGTTCTTC. This codes for CASTSRTGGLKVEQFF.

The chain couples TRBV7-2 to TRBJ1-1; 9 nucleotides agree with TRBD1. From germline, CDR1 is SGHTA and CDR2 FQGNSA. V trimming: 3 bases; J trimming: 6 bases; junction bases outside the gene matches: 14. The CDR3 length is 17 residues. The CDR3 nucleotides read TGTGCCAGCAGCTTTGCCGTTGACTGGGGACAGGGCCCTGAAGCTTTCTTT. Encoded protein: CASSFAVDWGQGPEAFF.

The table lists this clonotype with many counts. V gene TRBV14 combines with J gene TRBJ2-7; unclear D gene. This CDR3 is built from 12 residues. Deletions cut 4 bases from V and 3 bases from J, with 7 bases between. Per germline, CDR1 SGHDN and CDR2 FVKESK. CDR3: CASSRLYYEQYF. The CDR3 region has the DNA TGTGCCAGCAGCCGCCTTTACTACGAGCAGTACTTC.

This clonotype was counted many times. The chain employs TRBV19 and TRBJ2-1; 7 bases match TRBD2. The CDR3 contains 16 residues. V shed 4 bases, J shed 0 bases, and the junction held 6 bases outside the gene matches. Germline V gene data show CDR1 as LNHDA and CDR2 as SQIVND (reference sequence). CDR3 bases: TGTGCCAGTAGTAGGGAGGGTCTCGTCTCCTACAATGAGCAGTTCTTC. It specifies CASSREGLVSYNEQFF.